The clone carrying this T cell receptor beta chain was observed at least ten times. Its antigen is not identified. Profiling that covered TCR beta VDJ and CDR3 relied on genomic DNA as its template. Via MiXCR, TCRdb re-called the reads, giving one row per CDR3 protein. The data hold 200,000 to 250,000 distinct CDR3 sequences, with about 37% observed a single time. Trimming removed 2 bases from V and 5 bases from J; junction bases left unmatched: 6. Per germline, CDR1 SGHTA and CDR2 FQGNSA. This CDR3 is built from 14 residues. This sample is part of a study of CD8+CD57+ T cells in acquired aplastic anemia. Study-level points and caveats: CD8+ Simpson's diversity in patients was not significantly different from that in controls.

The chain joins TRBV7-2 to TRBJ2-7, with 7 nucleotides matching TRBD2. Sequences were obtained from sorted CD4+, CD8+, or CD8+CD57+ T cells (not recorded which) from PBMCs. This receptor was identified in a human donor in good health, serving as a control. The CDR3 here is CASSLMGGSNEQYF. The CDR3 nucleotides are TGTGCCAGCAGCTTAATGGGCGGGAGTAACGAGCAGTACTTC.